The clone carrying this TCR beta chain turned up a few times. Its antigen is still unknown. This record comes from a study of identifying expanded T cells in peripheral blood. Findings of the study overall: Variance in clone template counts between roughly 2-week samples significantly increased with total template count across all healthy donors. About 1.2 clones differed between technical replicates, versus approximately 17 and 20 over time.

Profiling relied on immunoSEQ multiplex PCR, and the TCRdb table lists in-frame clones only, not all of them. Seen here are approximately 130,000 clones, around 88% observed once, and the top ten hold less than 10%. Between the trimmed V and J ends, which lost 6 bases and 0 bases, there was a span of 5 bases. CDR1 is LGHNT, CDR2 FRNRAP, per germline. CDR3 size: 13 residues. Collection occurred without any documented infections or immune events in donors. Specimen: blood. The origin of this receptor is a person aged 18 to 75 in good health. The V call is TRBV12-5, the J call TRBJ2-2; D not resolved. CDR3 coding DNA: TGTGCTAGTGGATCTACGAACACCGGGGAGCTGTTTTTT. Its protein product is CASGSTNTGELFF.